Presented here are 2 T cell receptor beta chains from one specimen sequenced in a study of T cell repertoires in cytomegalovirus infection. These receptors' targets are unknown. TCRdb fed the reads into MiXCR, producing one record per CDR3 protein. The sample consists of a few hundred thousand distinct CDR3 sequences, under 45% of them appearing once. This material consisted of cultured PBMCs, taken from culture after CMV antigen stimulation. All receptors derive from a human donor in good health (CMV status not recorded). Some clones in this sample may be carry-over from other donors' samples.

This clonotype was counted only a few times. The genes are TRBV6-5 and TRBJ1-6; D perhaps matches TRBD1 (6 bases). V gave up 0 bases and J gave up 12 bases, with 12 bases separating them. The CDR3 is made up of 14 amino acids. Germline assignment: CDR1 MNHEY and CDR2 SVGAGI. CDR3 protein: CASSYSTGGRPLHF. CDR3 nucleotide sequence: TGTGCCAGCAGTTACTCGACAGGAGGAAGACCCCTCCACTTT.

This clonotype was seen a few times. The chain carries TRBV7-8 and TRBJ1-5, with 8 bases fitting TRBD1. The CDR3 is 18 residues long. The V gene's germline CDR1 is SGHVS and CDR2 FQNEAQ. The junction had 10 bases not matched to a gene; V was cut back by 3 bases and J by 0 bases. CDR3 sequence: CASSFSIGQGYSNQPQHF. As DNA, the CDR3 is TGTGCCAGCAGCTTTTCGATAGGACAGGGATATAGCAATCAGCCCCAGCATTTT.